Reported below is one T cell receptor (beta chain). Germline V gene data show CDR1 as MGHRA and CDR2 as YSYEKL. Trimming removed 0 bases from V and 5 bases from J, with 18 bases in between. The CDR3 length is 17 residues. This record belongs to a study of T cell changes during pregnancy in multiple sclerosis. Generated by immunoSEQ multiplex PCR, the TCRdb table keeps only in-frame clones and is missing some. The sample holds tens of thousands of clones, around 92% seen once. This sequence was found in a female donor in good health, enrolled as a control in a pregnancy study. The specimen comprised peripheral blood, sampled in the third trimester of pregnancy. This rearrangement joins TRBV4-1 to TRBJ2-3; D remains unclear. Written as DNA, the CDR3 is TGCGCCAGCAGCCAAGATTTCCCCCTAGTCAGTCAAGATACGCAGTATTTT. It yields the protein CASSQDFPLVSQDTQYF.